This T cell receptor beta chain was identified during a study of metastatic and nonmetastatic thyroid tumors. Study context: From malignant and benign thyroid patients, repertoires in blood and in tumor or nodule tissue were compared. Notes on the study in general: Versus benign nodules, malignant thyroid tumors reportedly had significantly higher TCR beta diversity, in blood and tumor.

This clone was seen repeatedly, ten times or more. Its antigen is as yet unknown. The CDR3 length is 13 residues. Trimming pared 4 bases from V and 5 bases from J, leaving 10 bases between. Germline V CDR1 and CDR2: LNHDA, SQIVND (reference sequence). TCRdb re-called clones via MiXCR from the PCR reads. The sample lists 9,000 to 10,000 clones, around 9.9% seen once, with approximately 7.6% in the top ten. No treatment had been given to any patient before thyroid surgery. The sequencing input was tumor tissue. The chain is built from TRBV19 and TRBJ2-3; D is possibly TRBD1 or TRBD2 (6 bases each). The sequence was collected from a female donor with papillary thyroid cancer or a benign thyroid nodule (not recorded which). Some clones in this sample may be carry-over from other donors' samples. The CDR3 sequence is CASSTGAQDTQYF. CDR3 nucleotide sequence: TGTGCCAGTAGTACGGGGGCGCAAGATACGCAGTATTTT.